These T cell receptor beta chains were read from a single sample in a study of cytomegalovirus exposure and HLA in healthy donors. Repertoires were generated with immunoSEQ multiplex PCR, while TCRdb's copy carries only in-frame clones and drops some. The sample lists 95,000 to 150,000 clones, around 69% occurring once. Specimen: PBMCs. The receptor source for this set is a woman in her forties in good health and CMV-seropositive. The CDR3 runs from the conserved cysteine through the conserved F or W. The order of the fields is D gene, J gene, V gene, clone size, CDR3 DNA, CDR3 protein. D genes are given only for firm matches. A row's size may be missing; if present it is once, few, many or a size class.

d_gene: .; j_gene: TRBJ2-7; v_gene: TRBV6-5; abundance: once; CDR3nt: TGTGCCAGCAGGGACGAGAGGGTAGCCCACGAGCAGTACTTC; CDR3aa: CASRDERVAHEQYF
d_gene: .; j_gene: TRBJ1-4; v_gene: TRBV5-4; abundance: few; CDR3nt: TGTGCCAGCAGCTCTCAGGGGTTGACTAATGAAAAACTGTTTTTT; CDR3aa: CASSSQGLTNEKLFF
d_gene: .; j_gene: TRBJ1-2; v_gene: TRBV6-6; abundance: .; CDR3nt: TGTGCCAGCAGTTACCCGGGGGGGTATGGCTACACCTTC; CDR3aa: CASSYPGGYGYTF
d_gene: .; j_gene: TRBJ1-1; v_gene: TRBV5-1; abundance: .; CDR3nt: TGCGCCAGCAGCTTAAATCTGGCGGAGGGTATGGGAACTGAAGCTTTCTTT; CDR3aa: CASSLNLAEGMGTEAFF
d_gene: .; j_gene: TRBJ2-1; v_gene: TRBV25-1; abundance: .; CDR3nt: TGTGCCAGCAGTGGCGGGGGCCGAAATTACAATGAGCAGTTCTTC; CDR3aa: CASSGGGRNYNEQFF
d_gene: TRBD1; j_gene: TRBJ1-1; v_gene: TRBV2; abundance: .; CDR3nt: TGTGCCAGCAGTTTTACAGGGGATCGAACTGAAGCTTTCTTT; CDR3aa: CASSFTGDRTEAFF
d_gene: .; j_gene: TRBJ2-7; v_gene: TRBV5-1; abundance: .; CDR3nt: TGCGCCAGCAGCTTGGGGTCAGCCTACGAGCAGTACTTC; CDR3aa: CASSLGSAYEQYF
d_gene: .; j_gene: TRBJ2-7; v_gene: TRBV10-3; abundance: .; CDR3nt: TGTGCCATCAGTGGGGCAGGCAATCCCTACGAGCAGTACTTC; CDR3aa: CAISGAGNPYEQYF
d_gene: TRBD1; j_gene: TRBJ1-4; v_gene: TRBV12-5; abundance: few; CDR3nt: TGTGCTAGTGGACAGAGACAGGGAGAGGAAAAACTGTTTTTT; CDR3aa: CASGQRQGEEKLFF
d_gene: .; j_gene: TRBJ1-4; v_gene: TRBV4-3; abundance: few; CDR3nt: TGCGCCAGCAGCCAAGATCTAGGGCAGGGTAATGAAAAACTGTTTTTT; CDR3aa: CASSQDLGQGNEKLFF
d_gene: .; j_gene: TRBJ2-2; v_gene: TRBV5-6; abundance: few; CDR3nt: TGTGCCAGCAGCTCTAGCGCCGGGGAGCTGTTTTTT; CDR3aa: CASSSSAGELFF
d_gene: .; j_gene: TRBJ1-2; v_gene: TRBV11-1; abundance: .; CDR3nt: TGTGCCAGCAGCTTGACAGAAATCTATGGCTACACCTTC; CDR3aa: CASSLTEIYGYTF
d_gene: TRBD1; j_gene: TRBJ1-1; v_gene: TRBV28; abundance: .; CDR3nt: TGTGCCAGCAGTTTAGCCGACAGGGTTGAAGCTTTCTTT; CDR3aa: CASSLADRVEAFF
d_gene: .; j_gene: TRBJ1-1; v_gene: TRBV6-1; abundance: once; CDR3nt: TGTGCCAGCAGTGAAGGGAGAAACACTGAAGCTTTCTTT; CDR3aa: CASSEGRNTEAFF
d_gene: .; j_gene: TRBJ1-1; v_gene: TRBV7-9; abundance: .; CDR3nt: TGTGCCAGCAGCCCTCCCCCCTCGGTTACTGAAGCTTTCTTT; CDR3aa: CASSPPPSVTEAFF
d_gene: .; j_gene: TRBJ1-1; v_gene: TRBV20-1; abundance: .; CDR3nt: TGCAGTGCTAGAGATGGGCCCGAAGCTTTCTTT; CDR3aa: CSARDGPEAFF
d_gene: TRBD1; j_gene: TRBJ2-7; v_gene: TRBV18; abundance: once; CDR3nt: TGTGCCAGCCCCCGGGACAGGGGCTACGAGCAGTACTTC; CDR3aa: CASPRDRGYEQYF
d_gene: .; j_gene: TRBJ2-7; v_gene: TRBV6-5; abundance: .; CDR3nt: TGTGCCAGCACCGACACCGGGACCTACGAGCAGTACTTC; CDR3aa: CASTDTGTYEQYF
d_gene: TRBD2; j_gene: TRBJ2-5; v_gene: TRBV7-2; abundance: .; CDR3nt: TGTGCCAGCAGCTTAGAGTTCGCGGGGGGGCCGGGTGAGACCCAGTACTTC; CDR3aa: CASSLEFAGGPGETQYF
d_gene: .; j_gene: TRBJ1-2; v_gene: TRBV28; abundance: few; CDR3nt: TGTGCCAGCAGTTGGACAGAGATCTATGGCTACACCTTC; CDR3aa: CASSWTEIYGYTF
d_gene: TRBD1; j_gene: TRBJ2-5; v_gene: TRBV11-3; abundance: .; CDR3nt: TGTGCCAGCAGGAAGGGCGACAGGGAGCAAGAGACCCAGTACTTC; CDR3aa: CASRKGDREQETQYF
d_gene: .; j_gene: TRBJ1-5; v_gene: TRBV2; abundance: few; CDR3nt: TGTGCCAGCAGTGAAGGGGGCAGCTTCAATCAGCCCCAGCATTTT; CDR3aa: CASSEGGSFNQPQHF
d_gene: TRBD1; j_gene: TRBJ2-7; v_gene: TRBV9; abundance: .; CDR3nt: TGTGCCAGCAGCAAGACGGGACAGCTAGGTCGCTACGAGCAGTACTTC; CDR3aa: CASSKTGQLGRYEQYF
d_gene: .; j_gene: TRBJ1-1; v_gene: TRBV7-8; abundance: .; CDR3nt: TGTGCCAGCAGCGCCGGGACATTCCCTGAAGCTTTCTTT; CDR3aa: CASSAGTFPEAFF
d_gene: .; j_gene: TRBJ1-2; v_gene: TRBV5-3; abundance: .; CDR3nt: TGTGCCAGAAGCTTGGGAGCGAACCGGCCTATGGGCTACACCTTC; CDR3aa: CARSLGANRPMGYTF
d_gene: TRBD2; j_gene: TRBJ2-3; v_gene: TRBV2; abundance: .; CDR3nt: TGTGCCAGCAAACTAAGGGACTTAGCGGGGGGGTTCACAGATACGCAGTATTTT; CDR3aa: CASKLRDLAGGFTDTQYF
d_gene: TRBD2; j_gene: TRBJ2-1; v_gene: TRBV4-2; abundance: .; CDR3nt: TGTGCCAGCAGTGCACTAGCGGGGGGGGTCAATGAGCAGTTCTTC; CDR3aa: CASSALAGGVNEQFF
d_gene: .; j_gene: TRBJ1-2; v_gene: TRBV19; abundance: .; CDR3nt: TGTGCCTGTAGAAGGGGGAACTATGGCTACACCTTC; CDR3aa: CACRRGNYGYTF